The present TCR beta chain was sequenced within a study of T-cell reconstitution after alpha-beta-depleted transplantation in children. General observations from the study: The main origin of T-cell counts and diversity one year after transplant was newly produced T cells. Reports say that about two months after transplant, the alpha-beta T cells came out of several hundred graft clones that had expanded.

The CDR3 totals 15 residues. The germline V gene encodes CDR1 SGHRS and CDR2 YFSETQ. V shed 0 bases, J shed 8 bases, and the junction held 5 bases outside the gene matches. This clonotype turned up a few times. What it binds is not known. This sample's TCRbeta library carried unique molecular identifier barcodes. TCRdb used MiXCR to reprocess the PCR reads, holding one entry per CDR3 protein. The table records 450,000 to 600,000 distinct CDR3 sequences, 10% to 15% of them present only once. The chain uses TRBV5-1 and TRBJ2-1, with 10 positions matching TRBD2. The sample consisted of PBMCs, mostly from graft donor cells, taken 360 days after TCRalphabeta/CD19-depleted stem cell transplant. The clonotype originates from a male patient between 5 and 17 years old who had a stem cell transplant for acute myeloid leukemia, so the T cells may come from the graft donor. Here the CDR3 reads CASSLGSSGSDEQFF. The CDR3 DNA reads TGCGCCAGCAGCTTGGGGTCTAGCGGGAGTGATGAGCAGTTCTTC.